This TCR beta chain was profiled in a study of CD8 T cells in ankylosing spondylitis. Regarding the study as a whole: Previously reported in reactive arthritis synovial fluid and blood were some of the motif variants. Ankylosing spondylitis blood seemed to carry a telltale TCR beta motif made of under 10 highly homologous variants. The authors reported significant enrichment of disease-linked clones in matched ankylosing spondylitis synovial fluid. Relatively scarce in peripheral blood, disease-linked clones were CD8+.

CDR3 length: 12 amino acids. Germline-derived CDR1 and CDR2 are LGHDT and YNNKEL (reference sequence). V was trimmed by 4 bases and J by 10 bases, leaving 12 bases between them. Quantitative barcoded 5'-RACE was used to prepare TCR beta libraries. One entry per CDR3 protein results from TCRdb running MiXCR on the 5' RACE reads. The sample has about 90,000 distinct CDR3 sequences, around 8.3% seen once. This clonotype has a count of ten or more. Its antigen is as yet unknown. Sequenced material: blood, either unsorted or a sorted T cell fraction (not recorded which). The chain combines TRBV3-1 with TRBJ2-3; tentatively, D is TRBD2 (5 bases). The sequence came from a male donor with ankylosing spondylitis. The CDR3 coding sequence is TGTGCCAGCAGCCCTGTGAGGGAGCCGCAGTATTTT. Residues: CASSPVREPQYF.